These T cell receptor beta chains were read from a single sample in a study of T-cell memory formation after mild COVID-19. TCRdb reprocessed the 5' RACE reads via MiXCR and lists one record per CDR3 protein. Of 300,000 to 350,000 distinct CDR3 sequences listed, approximately 14% are singletons. Source material: PBMCs or a T cell subset sorted from them (not recorded which). The origin of the receptors is a man in his late teens or twenties who had mild COVID-19 (a few samples of this study predate the infection). Cell type and time point are not known. CDR3s include the opening cysteine and the closing phenylalanine or tryptophan. D genes are given only for firm matches. Some rows mark clone size as missing; the rest say once, few, many or name a class of expanded clone.

clone size: .
J gene: TRBJ2-1
D gene: TRBD2
V gene: TRBV6-5
CDR3 protein: CASSSGDYPSSYNEQFF
CDR3 DNA: TGTGCCAGCAGTTCTGGGGACTACCCCAGCTCCTACAATGAGCAGTTCTTC

clone size: few
J gene: TRBJ2-1
D gene: .
V gene: TRBV11-3
CDR3 protein: CASSFSGLANEQFF
CDR3 DNA: TGTGCCAGCAGTTTTTCAGGGTTGGCCAATGAGCAGTTCTTC

clone size: few
J gene: TRBJ2-5
D gene: TRBD2
V gene: TRBV10-3
CDR3 protein: CAISPTGTSGKETQYF
CDR3 DNA: TGTGCCATCAGCCCGACCGGGACTAGCGGAAAAGAGACCCAGTACTTC

clone size: .
J gene: TRBJ2-5
D gene: TRBD1
V gene: TRBV5-1
CDR3 protein: CASSPTPIGTGQETQYF
CDR3 DNA: TGCGCCAGCAGCCCCACTCCTATTGGGACAGGCCAAGAGACCCAGTACTTC

clone size: .
J gene: TRBJ1-5
D gene: .
V gene: TRBV5-1
CDR3 protein: CASSLAGVGEPQHF
CDR3 DNA: TGCGCCAGCAGCTTGGCAGGGGTTGGAGAGCCCCAGCATTTT

clone size: few
J gene: TRBJ1-2
D gene: .
V gene: TRBV10-3
CDR3 protein: CAISGSSGENYGYTF
CDR3 DNA: TGTGCCATCAGCGGCTCTTCAGGGGAAAACTATGGCTACACCTTC

clone size: .
J gene: TRBJ2-3
D gene: TRBD2
V gene: TRBV11-2
CDR3 protein: CASSLSLTGGSTDTQYF
CDR3 DNA: TGTGCCAGCAGCTTATCCCTGACGGGGGGGAGCACAGATACGCAGTATTTT

clone size: .
J gene: TRBJ2-7
D gene: TRBD2
V gene: TRBV7-8
CDR3 protein: CASSPRGKTYEQYF
CDR3 DNA: TGTGCCAGCAGTCCGCGGGGGAAGACCTACGAGCAGTACTTC

clone size: .
J gene: TRBJ2-3
D gene: .
V gene: TRBV15
CDR3 protein: CATSPMGDTQYF
CDR3 DNA: TGTGCCACCAGCCCCATGGGAGATACGCAGTATTTT

clone size: many
J gene: TRBJ2-7
D gene: TRBD2
V gene: TRBV6-2/TRBV6-3
CDR3 protein: CASRLAGSAYEQYF
CDR3 DNA: TGTGCCAGCAGGTTAGCGGGTTCGGCCTACGAGCAGTACTTC

clone size: .
J gene: TRBJ1-1
D gene: .
V gene: TRBV5-5
CDR3 protein: CASTSDPHTEAFF
CDR3 DNA: TGTGCCAGCACCTCGGACCCGCACACTGAAGCTTTCTTT

clone size: .
J gene: TRBJ2-1
D gene: .
V gene: TRBV5-1
CDR3 protein: CASSLLQQAYNEQFF
CDR3 DNA: TGCGCCAGCAGCTTATTGCAGCAGGCCTACAATGAGCAGTTCTTC

clone size: few
J gene: TRBJ2-4
D gene: .
V gene: TRBV5-5
CDR3 protein: CASSLQGGDIQYF
CDR3 DNA: TGTGCCAGCAGCTTGCAGGGTGGTGACATTCAGTACTTC

clone size: few
J gene: TRBJ1-3
D gene: TRBD1
V gene: TRBV4-1
CDR3 protein: CASSQERGLNTIYF
CDR3 DNA: TGCGCCAGCAGCCAAGAGAGGGGGCTAAACACCATATATTTT

clone size: few
J gene: TRBJ2-1
D gene: .
V gene: TRBV7-8
CDR3 protein: CASSPGRLSSYNEQFF
CDR3 DNA: TGTGCCAGCAGCCCCGGCCGGCTGAGCTCCTACAATGAGCAGTTCTTC

clone size: .
J gene: TRBJ2-5
D gene: TRBD1
V gene: TRBV6-2/TRBV6-3
CDR3 protein: CAIAGQGLEETQYF
CDR3 DNA: TGTGCCATCGCGGGACAGGGGCTAGAAGAGACCCAGTACTTC

clone size: .
J gene: TRBJ1-4
D gene: TRBD1
V gene: TRBV2
CDR3 protein: CASSEGTGGQEKLFF
CDR3 DNA: TGTGCCAGCAGTGAAGGAACAGGGGGGCAGGAAAAACTGTTTTTT

clone size: .
J gene: TRBJ2-5
D gene: .
V gene: TRBV11-3
CDR3 protein: CASSLSDGQETQYF
CDR3 DNA: TGTGCCAGCAGCTTAAGCGACGGCCAAGAGACCCAGTACTTC

clone size: .
J gene: TRBJ2-5
D gene: .
V gene: TRBV25-1
CDR3 protein: CASTHPAGGMGMETQYF
CDR3 DNA: TGTGCCAGCACTCACCCAGCTGGGGGAATGGGGATGGAGACCCAGTACTTC

clone size: few
J gene: TRBJ2-7
D gene: TRBD2
V gene: TRBV4-2
CDR3 protein: CASSQEGAGGHEQYF
CDR3 DNA: TGTGCCAGCAGCCAAGAAGGAGCGGGGGGGCATGAGCAGTACTTC

clone size: few
J gene: TRBJ1-4
D gene: TRBD1
V gene: TRBV5-4
CDR3 protein: CASSVDRVGLFF
CDR3 DNA: TGTGCCAGCAGCGTGGACAGGGTGGGACTGTTTTTT

clone size: .
J gene: TRBJ1-6
D gene: TRBD1
V gene: TRBV6-5
CDR3 protein: CASRTGTGTYNSPLHF
CDR3 DNA: TGTGCCAGCAGGACCGGGACAGGGACCTATAATTCACCCCTCCACTTT

clone size: many
J gene: TRBJ2-7
D gene: .
V gene: TRBV5-6
CDR3 protein: CASSFTQGFDYEQYF
CDR3 DNA: TGTGCCAGCAGCTTCACCCAGGGATTCGATTACGAGCAGTACTTC

clone size: .
J gene: TRBJ2-6
D gene: .
V gene: TRBV9
CDR3 protein: CASSGGGSGANVLTF
CDR3 DNA: TGTGCCAGCAGCGGAGGTGGTTCTGGGGCCAACGTCCTGACTTTC

clone size: few
J gene: TRBJ2-6
D gene: TRBD1
V gene: TRBV5-1
CDR3 protein: CASSFGTGPPGANVLTF
CDR3 DNA: TGCGCCAGCAGCTTCGGGACAGGCCCCCCTGGGGCCAACGTCCTGACTTTC

clone size: .
J gene: TRBJ1-1
D gene: .
V gene: TRBV12-3/TRBV12-4
CDR3 protein: CASSLEPDTEAFF
CDR3 DNA: TGTGCCAGCAGTTTGGAGCCGGACACTGAAGCTTTCTTT

clone size: .
J gene: TRBJ2-3
D gene: .
V gene: TRBV7-6
CDR3 protein: CASSDGRGYTDTQYF
CDR3 DNA: TGTGCCAGCAGCGATGGGCGAGGGTACACAGATACGCAGTATTTT

clone size: few
J gene: TRBJ1-2
D gene: TRBD1
V gene: TRBV6-5
CDR3 protein: CASSYTTGANYGYTF
CDR3 DNA: TGTGCCAGCAGTTACACGACAGGGGCTAACTATGGCTACACCTTC

clone size: .
J gene: TRBJ2-6
D gene: .
V gene: TRBV12-3/TRBV12-4
CDR3 protein: CAWQGLGSVLGAGANVLTF
CDR3 DNA: TGTGCCTGGCAGGGCCTCGGTAGCGTTCTTGGAGCTGGGGCCAACGTCCTGACTTTC

clone size: .
J gene: TRBJ1-1
D gene: .
V gene: TRBV29-1
CDR3 protein: CSVRPTGNTEAFF
CDR3 DNA: TGCAGCGTTCGGCCGACAGGGAACACTGAAGCTTTCTTT

clone size: .
J gene: TRBJ1-5
D gene: .
V gene: TRBV12-3/TRBV12-4
CDR3 protein: CASSLVQGRGQPQHF
CDR3 DNA: TGTGCCAGCAGTTTGGTCCAGGGGAGGGGACAGCCCCAGCATTTT

clone size: few
J gene: TRBJ2-5
D gene: TRBD2
V gene: TRBV12-3/TRBV12-4
CDR3 protein: CASSLGGFGTQYF
CDR3 DNA: TGTGCCAGCAGTTTGGGGGGGTTTGGGACCCAGTACTTC

clone size: few
J gene: TRBJ2-3
D gene: TRBD2
V gene: TRBV4-1
CDR3 protein: CASSRELMMGLAGKDTQYF
CDR3 DNA: TGCGCCAGCAGCCGCGAATTGATGATGGGACTAGCGGGAAAAGATACGCAGTATTTT

clone size: many
J gene: TRBJ1-2
D gene: TRBD1
V gene: TRBV20-1
CDR3 protein: CSAVQGAQSYGYTF
CDR3 DNA: TGCAGTGCTGTTCAGGGGGCGCAGTCCTATGGCTACACCTTC

clone size: few
J gene: TRBJ2-2
D gene: .
V gene: TRBV19
CDR3 protein: CASRRGHTNTGELFF
CDR3 DNA: TGTGCCAGTAGAAGGGGACACACGAACACCGGGGAGCTGTTTTTT

clone size: .
J gene: TRBJ1-5
D gene: .
V gene: TRBV7-2
CDR3 protein: CASRTGLNQPQHF
CDR3 DNA: TGTGCCAGCAGGACCGGGCTTAATCAGCCCCAGCATTTT

clone size: few
J gene: TRBJ2-5
D gene: .
V gene: TRBV5-6
CDR3 protein: CASSLDYGRSQETQYF
CDR3 DNA: TGTGCCAGCAGCCTGGATTATGGCAGGTCCCAAGAGACCCAGTACTTC

clone size: .
J gene: TRBJ1-6
D gene: .
V gene: TRBV6-6
CDR3 protein: CASSYLGSSYNSPLHF
CDR3 DNA: TGTGCCAGCAGTTACTTGGGCAGCTCCTATAATTCACCCCTCCACTTT

clone size: .
J gene: TRBJ1-3
D gene: .
V gene: TRBV9
CDR3 protein: CASSVELGTGNTIYF
CDR3 DNA: TGTGCCAGCAGCGTAGAGTTAGGGACTGGAAACACCATATATTTT

clone size: many
J gene: TRBJ2-4
D gene: TRBD1
V gene: TRBV7-6
CDR3 protein: CASSLRTGGSRAKNIQYF
CDR3 DNA: TGTGCCAGCAGCCTCCGGACAGGGGGCTCCCGAGCCAAAAACATTCAGTACTTC

clone size: few
J gene: TRBJ2-5
D gene: .
V gene: TRBV5-6
CDR3 protein: CASSLGGAVETQYF
CDR3 DNA: TGTGCCAGCAGCTTGGGGGGCGCGGTGGAGACCCAGTACTTC

clone size: few
J gene: TRBJ1-2
D gene: .
V gene: TRBV6-5
CDR3 protein: CATSYSRGGFGYTF
CDR3 DNA: TGTGCCACCAGTTATTCCAGGGGTGGTTTCGGCTACACCTTC